This T cell receptor beta chain was documented in a study of blood T cell repertoires in COVID-19. Study in general: The cDNA or gDNA used as material had been derived from T cells, B-cell-depleted T cells, or PBMCs.

TCRdb's copy holds only in-frame clones and misses some; the assay was immunoSEQ multiplex PCR. The sample holds about 140,000 clones, approximately 88% seen once. The V end lost 2 bases, the J end lost 4 bases, and 8 bases lay between the germline ends. Looked up from germline, CDR1 is KGHSH and CDR2 is LQKENI. CDR3 length: 14 residues. This clone was picked up one time. The specimen was peripheral blood. The receptor comes from a man between 60 and 75 years old with active or convalescent COVID-19. The rearrangement links TRBV18 to TRBJ1-4; no clear D gene. The DNA of the CDR3 is TGTGCCAGCTCACCAGGACTGGATAATGAAAAACTGTTTTTT. Translation: CASSPGLDNEKLFF.